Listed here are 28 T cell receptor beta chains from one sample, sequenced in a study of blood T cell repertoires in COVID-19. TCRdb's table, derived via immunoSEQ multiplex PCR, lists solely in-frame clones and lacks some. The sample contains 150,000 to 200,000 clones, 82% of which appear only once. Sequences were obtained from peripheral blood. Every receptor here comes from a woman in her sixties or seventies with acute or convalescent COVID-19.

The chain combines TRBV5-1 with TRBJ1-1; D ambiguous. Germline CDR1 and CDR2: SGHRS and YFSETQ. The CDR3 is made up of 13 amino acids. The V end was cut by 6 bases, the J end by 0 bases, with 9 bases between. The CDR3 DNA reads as TGCGCCAGCAAAGGCGGGTTGAACACTGAAGCTTTCTTT. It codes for CASKGGLNTEAFF.

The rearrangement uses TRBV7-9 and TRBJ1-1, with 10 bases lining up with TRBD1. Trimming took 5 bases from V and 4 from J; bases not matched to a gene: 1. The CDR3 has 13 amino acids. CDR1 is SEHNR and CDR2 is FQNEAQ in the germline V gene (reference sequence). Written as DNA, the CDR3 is TGTGCCAGCAGCCGGACAGGGGGCACTGAAGCTTTCTTT. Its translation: CASSRTGGTEAFF.

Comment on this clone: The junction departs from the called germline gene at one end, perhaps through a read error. The CDR3 DNA sequence: TGTGCCAGCAGTAATAGACTAGCGGGAGAATACGGGCAGTACTTC. It specifies CASSNRLAGEYGQYF. The chain recombines TRBV6-5 with TRBJ2-7; the match to TRBD2 covers 12 bases. Germline V CDR1 and CDR2: MNHEY, SVGAGI. The CDR3 is made up of 15 amino acids.

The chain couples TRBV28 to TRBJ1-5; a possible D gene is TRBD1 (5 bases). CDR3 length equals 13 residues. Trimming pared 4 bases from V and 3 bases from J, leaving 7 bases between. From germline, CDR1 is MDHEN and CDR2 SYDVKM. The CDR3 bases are TGTGCCAGCAGTTCGGACATCAATCAGCCCCAGCATTTT. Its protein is CASSSDINQPQHF. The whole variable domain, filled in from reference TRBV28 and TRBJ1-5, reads DVKVTQSSRYLVKRTGEKVFLECVQDMDHENMFWYRQDPGLGLRLIYFSYDVKMKEKGDIPEGYSVSREKKERFSLILESASTNQTSMYLCASSSDINQPQHFGDGTRLSIL.

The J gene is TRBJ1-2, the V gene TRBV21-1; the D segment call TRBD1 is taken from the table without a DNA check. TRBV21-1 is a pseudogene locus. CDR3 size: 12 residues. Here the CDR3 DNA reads TGTGCCAGCAGCAAACGACAAGTTGGCTACACCTTC. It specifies CASSKRQVGYTF.

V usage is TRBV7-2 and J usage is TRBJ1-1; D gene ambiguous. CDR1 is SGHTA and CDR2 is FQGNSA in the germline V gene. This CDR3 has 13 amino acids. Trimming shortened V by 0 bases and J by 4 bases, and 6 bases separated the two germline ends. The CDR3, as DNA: TGTGCCAGCAGCTTAGCTTCGTCCACTGAAGCTTTCTTT. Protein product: CASSLASSTEAFF.

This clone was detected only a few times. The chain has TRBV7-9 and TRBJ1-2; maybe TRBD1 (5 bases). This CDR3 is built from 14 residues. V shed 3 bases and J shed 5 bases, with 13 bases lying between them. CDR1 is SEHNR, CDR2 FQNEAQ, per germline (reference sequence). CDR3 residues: CASSLGLQGYGYTF. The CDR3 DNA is TGTGCCAGCAGCTTGGGACTCCAGGGTTATGGCTACACCTTC.

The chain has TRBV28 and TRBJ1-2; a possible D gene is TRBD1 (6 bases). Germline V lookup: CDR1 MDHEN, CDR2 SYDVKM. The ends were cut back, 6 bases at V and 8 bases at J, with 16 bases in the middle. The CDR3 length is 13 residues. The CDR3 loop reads CASSEGTSRGYTF. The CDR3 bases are TGTGCCAGCAGCGAGGGGACATCTCGAGGCTACACCTTC.

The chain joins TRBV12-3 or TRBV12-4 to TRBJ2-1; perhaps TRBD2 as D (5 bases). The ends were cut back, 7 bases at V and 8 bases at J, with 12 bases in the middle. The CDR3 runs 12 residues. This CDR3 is CASTLTGDEQFF. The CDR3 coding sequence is TGTGCCAGCACCCTCACCGGGGATGAGCAGTTCTTC.

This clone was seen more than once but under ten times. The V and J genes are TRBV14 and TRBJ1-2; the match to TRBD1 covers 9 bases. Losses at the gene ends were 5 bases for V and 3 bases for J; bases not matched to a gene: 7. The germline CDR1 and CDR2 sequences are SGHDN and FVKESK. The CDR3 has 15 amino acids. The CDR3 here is CASSFPGQGHYGYTF. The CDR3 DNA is TGTGCCAGCAGCTTCCCGGGACAGGGTCACTATGGCTACACCTTC. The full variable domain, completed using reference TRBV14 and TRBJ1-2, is EAGVTQFPSHSVIEKGQTVTLRCDPISGHDNLYWYRRVMGKEIKFLLHFVKESKQDESGMPNNRFLAERTGGTYSTLKVQPAELEDSGVYFCASSFPGQGHYGYTFGSGTRLTVV.

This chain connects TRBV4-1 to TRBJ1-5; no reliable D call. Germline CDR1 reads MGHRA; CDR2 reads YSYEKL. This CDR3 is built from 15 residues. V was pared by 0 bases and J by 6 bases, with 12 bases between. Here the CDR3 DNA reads TGCGCCAGCAGCCAAGAATATGGGCGGGGTCAGCCCCAGCATTTT. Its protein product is CASSQEYGRGQPQHF.

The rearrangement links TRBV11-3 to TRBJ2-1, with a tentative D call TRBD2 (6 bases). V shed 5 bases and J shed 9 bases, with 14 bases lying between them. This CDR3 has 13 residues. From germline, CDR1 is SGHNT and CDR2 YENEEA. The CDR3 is CASSPPAGGEQFF. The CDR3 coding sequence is TGTGCCAGCAGCCCACCCGCCGGGGGTGAGCAGTTCTTC.

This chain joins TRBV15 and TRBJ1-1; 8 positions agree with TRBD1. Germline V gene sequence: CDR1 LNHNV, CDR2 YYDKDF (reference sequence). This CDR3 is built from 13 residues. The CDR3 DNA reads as TGTGCTTTCGCAGGGGGCTTAAGCACTGAAGCTTTCTTT. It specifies CAFAGGLSTEAFF. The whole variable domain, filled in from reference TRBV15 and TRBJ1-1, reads DAMVIQNPRYQVTQFGKPVTLSCSQTLNHNVMYWYQQKSSQAPKLLFHYYDKDFNNEADTPDNFQSRRPNTSFCFLDIRSPGLGDTAMYLCAFAGGLSTEAFFGQGTRLTVV.

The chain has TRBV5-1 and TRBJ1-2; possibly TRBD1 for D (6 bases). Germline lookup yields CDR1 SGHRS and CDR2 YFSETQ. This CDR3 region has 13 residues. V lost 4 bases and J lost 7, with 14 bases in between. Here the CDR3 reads CASSEGDTSGYTF. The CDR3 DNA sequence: TGCGCCAGCAGCGAGGGGGACACTTCTGGCTACACCTTC.

CDR3 in amino acids: CASSVETASLGSPLHF. Written as DNA, the CDR3 is TGTGCCAGCAGCGTAGAGACAGCAAGTCTAGGGTCACCCCTCCACTTT. V and J are TRBV9 and TRBJ1-6; perhaps TRBD1 as D (5 bases). The CDR3 has 16 residues. The germline V gene has CDR1 SGDLS and CDR2 YYNGEE. V shed 0 bases and J shed 10 bases, with 17 bases lying between them.

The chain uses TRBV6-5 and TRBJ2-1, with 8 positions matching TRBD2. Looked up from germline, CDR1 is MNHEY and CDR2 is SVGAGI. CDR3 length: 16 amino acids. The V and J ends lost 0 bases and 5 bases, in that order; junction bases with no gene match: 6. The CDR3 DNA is TGTGCCAGCAGTTACTCGTCTAGCGGGCTCGACAATGAGCAGTTCTTC. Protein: CASSYSSSGLDNEQFF.

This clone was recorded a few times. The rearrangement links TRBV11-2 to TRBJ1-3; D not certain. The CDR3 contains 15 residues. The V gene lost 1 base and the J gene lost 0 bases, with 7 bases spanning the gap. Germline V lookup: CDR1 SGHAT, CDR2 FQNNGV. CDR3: CASSLGAYSGNTIYF. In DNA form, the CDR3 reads TGTGCCAGCAGCTTAGGGGCCTACTCTGGAAACACCATATATTTT.

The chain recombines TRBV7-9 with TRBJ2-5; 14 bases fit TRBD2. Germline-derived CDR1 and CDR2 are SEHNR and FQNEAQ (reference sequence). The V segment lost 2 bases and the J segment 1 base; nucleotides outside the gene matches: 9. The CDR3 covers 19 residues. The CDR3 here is CASSLPGLAGAGLQETQYF. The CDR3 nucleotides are TGTGCCAGCAGCTTACCGGGACTAGCGGGAGCGGGGCTCCAAGAGACCCAGTACTTC. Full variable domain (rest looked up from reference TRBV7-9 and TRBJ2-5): DTGVSQNPRHKITKRGQNVTFRCDPISEHNRLYWYRQTLGQGPEFLTYFQNEAQLEKSRLLSDRFSAERPKGSFSTLEIQRTEQGDSAMYLCASSLPGLAGAGLQETQYFGPGTRLLVL.

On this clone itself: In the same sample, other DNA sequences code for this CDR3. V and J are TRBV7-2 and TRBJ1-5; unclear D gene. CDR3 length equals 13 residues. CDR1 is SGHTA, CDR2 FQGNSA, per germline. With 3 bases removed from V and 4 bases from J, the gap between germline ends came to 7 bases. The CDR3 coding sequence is TGTGCCAGCAGCTTTTACAGTAATCAGCCCCAGCATTTT. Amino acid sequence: CASSFYSNQPQHF.

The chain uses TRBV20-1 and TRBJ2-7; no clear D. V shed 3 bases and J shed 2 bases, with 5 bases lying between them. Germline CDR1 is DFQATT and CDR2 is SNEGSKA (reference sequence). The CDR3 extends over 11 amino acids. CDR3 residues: CSASVPYEQYF. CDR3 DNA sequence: TGCAGTGCTAGCGTCCCCTACGAGCAGTACTTC.

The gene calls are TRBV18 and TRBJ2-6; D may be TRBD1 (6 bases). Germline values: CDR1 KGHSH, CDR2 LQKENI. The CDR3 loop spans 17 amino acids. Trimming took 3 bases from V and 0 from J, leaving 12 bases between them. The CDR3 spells CASSPQGPLSGANVLTF. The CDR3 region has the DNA TGTGCCAGCTCACCTCAGGGGCCCCTCTCTGGGGCCAACGTCCTGACTTTC.

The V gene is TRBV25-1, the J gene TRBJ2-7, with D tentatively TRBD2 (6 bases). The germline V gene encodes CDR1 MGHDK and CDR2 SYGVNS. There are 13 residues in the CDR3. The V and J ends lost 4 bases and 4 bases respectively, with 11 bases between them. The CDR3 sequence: CASSGGVGYEQYF. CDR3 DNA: TGTGCCAGCAGTGGCGGGGTTGGGTACGAGCAGTACTTC.

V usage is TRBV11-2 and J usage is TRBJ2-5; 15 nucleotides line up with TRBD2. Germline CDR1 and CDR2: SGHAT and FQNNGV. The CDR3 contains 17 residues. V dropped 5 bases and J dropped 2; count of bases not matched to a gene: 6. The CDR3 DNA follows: TGTGCCAGCAGCGGGACTAGCGGGGGGCAGGGTCAAGAGACCCAGTACTTC. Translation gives CASSGTSGGQGQETQYF.

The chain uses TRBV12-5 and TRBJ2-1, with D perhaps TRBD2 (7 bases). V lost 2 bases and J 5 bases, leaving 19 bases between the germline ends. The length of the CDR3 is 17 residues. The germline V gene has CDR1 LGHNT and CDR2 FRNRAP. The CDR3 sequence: CASGLSPGGGPDNEQFF. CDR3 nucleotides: TGTGCTAGTGGTTTGAGTCCAGGCGGGGGCCCCGACAATGAGCAGTTCTTC.

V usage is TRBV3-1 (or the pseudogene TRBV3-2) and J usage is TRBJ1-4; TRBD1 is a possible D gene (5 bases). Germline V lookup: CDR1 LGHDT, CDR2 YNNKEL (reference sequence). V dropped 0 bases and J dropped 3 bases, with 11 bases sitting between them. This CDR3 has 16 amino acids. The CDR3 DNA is TGTGCCAGCAGCCAAGACATGACAGCTCCTAATGAAAAACTGTTTTTT. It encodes CASSQDMTAPNEKLFF.

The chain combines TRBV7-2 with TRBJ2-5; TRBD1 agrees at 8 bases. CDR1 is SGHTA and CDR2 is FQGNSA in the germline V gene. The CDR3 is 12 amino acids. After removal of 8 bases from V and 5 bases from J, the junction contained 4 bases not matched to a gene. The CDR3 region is CASGQGGETQYF. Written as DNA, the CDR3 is TGTGCCAGCGGACAGGGTGGGGAGACCCAGTACTTC.

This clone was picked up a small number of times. Here the CDR3 DNA reads TGTGCCAGCAGTTACATTTGGGGGCGATCGTATGGCTACACCTTC. Translating it yields CASSYIWGRSYGYTF. The chain is built from TRBV6-5 and TRBJ1-2; the D gene is possibly TRBD1 (6 bases). V was shortened by 2 bases and J by 5 bases, with 15 bases between the two germline ends. Germline V gene data show CDR1 as MNHEY and CDR2 as SVGAGI. This CDR3 comprises 15 residues.

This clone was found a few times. CDR3: CASSTGGGVEKLFF. The CDR3 nucleotides are TGTGCCAGCAGCACGGGTGGAGGGGTCGAAAAACTGTTTTTT. The chain carries TRBV7-2 and TRBJ1-4; possible D gene TRBD1, 5 bases. The ends were cut back, 5 bases at V and 8 bases at J, with 15 bases in the middle. Germline loops: CDR1 SGHTA, CDR2 FQGNSA. The length of the CDR3 is 14 residues.